The 16 T cell receptor beta chains presented below share a single source sample, sequenced in a study of T-cell memory formation after mild COVID-19. MiXCR, run by TCRdb on the 5' RACE reads, gives a single entry per CDR3 protein. The sample lists roughly 310,000 distinct CDR3 sequences; more than 15% were seen once. The material sequenced was PBMCs or a T cell subset sorted from them (not recorded which). The receptors here all came from a man aged 18 to 29 who had mild COVID-19 (a few samples of this study predate the infection). Cell type and time point are not known.

The chain carries TRBV6-5 and TRBJ2-2; TRBD2 agrees at 7 bases. With V trimmed by 6 bases and J by 5 bases, 9 bases remained unmatched. This CDR3 is 15 amino acids long. Germline CDR1 MNHEY, CDR2 SVGAGI. CDR3 coding DNA: TGTGCCAGCAGCCCCAGGCGGGGGAGGACCGGGGAGCTGTTTTTT. Translation gives CASSPRRGRTGELFF.

The rearrangement uses TRBV20-1 and TRBJ2-7, with 7 bases lining up with TRBD1. J gave up 6 bases and V 6 bases, and 17 bases lay outside the gene matches. This CDR3 region has 15 residues. Germline V gives CDR1 DFQATT, CDR2 SNEGSKA (reference sequence). In DNA form, the CDR3 reads TGCAGTGCATTCACAGGGGACGGGTCGGGGAGCGAGCAGTACGTC. This codes for CSAFTGDGSGSEQYV.

This clonotype was recorded many times. The genes are TRBV12-3 or TRBV12-4 and TRBJ2-7; weak D call: TRBD2 (6 bases). The CDR3 totals 13 residues. V was cut by 3 bases and J by 7 bases, with 13 bases left in between. The CDR3 coding sequence is TGTGCCAGCAGTTTGGGACTTGCCGGGGAGCAGTACTTC. As protein: CASSLGLAGEQYF.

This rearrangement joins TRBV6-6 to TRBJ1-2; the match to TRBD1 covers 7 bases. The length of the CDR3 is 16 residues. The germline V gene has CDR1 MNHNY and CDR2 SVGAGI (reference sequence). V shed 7 bases and J 4 bases; nucleotides not matched to a gene: 15. CDR3 coding DNA: TGTGCCAGCACCGAAACAGGGGCCGGGTTCTCCTATGGCTACACCTTC. Encoded protein: CASTETGAGFSYGYTF.

The chain couples TRBV28 to TRBJ1-1; 7 positions match TRBD1. In germline, CDR1 is MDHEN, CDR2 SYDVKM. J lost 3 bases, V lost 4 bases, and 8 bases had no gene match. There are 15 residues in the CDR3. The CDR3 DNA reads TGTGCCAGCAGTTCCCCCCCGGACAGGTACACTGAAGCTTTCTTT. Amino acid sequence: CASSSPPDRYTEAFF.

This clonotype was found a few times. The chain is built from TRBV7-9 and TRBJ2-1; D perhaps matches TRBD2 (6 bases). The CDR3 is made up of 16 amino acids. V lost 11 bases to trimming and J lost 0 bases, with 20 bases between them. In germline, CDR1 is SEHNR, CDR2 FQNEAQ (reference sequence). CDR3 amino acids: CAVPLRAGSSYNEQFF. The DNA for the CDR3 is TGTGCCGTCCCCCTACGAGCGGGTAGCTCCTACAATGAGCAGTTCTTC. Full variable domain (remainder filled in from reference TRBV7-9 and TRBJ2-1): DTGVSQNPRHKITKRGQNVTFRCDPISEHNRLYWYRQTLGQGPEFLTYFQNEAQLEKSRLLSDRFSAERPKGSFSTLEIQRTEQGDSAMYLCAVPLRAGSSYNEQFFGPGTRLTVL.

The V and J genes are TRBV4-1 and TRBJ1-1; the D gene is possibly TRBD1 (6 bases). CDR1 MGHRA and CDR2 YSYEKL come from the germline V gene. V was pared by 6 bases and J by 0 bases, with 8 bases between. The CDR3 spans 13 residues. In DNA, the CDR3 is TGCGCCAGCAGACAGGGATTGAACACTGAAGCTTTCTTT. Its protein is CASRQGLNTEAFF.

In its sample, this clonotype was seen many times. The chain combines TRBV4-1 with TRBJ2-5, with D unresolved. Germline V gives CDR1 MGHRA, CDR2 YSYEKL. CDR3 length: 16 residues. V dropped 1 base and J dropped 5 bases, with 17 bases sitting between them. The CDR3 loop reads CASSQVNLVSQETQYF. Written as DNA, the CDR3 is TGCGCCAGCAGCCAAGTCAATTTGGTGTCTCAGGAGACCCAGTACTTC.

This chain connects TRBV7-9 to TRBJ1-1; D is ambiguous. CDR3 length equals 14 residues. CDR1 and CDR2 from the germline V gene are SEHNR and FQNEAQ (reference sequence). Deletions cut 5 bases from V and 5 bases from J, with 15 bases between. CDR3 protein: CASSPRTRRTEAFF. The CDR3 bases are TGTGCCAGCAGCCCCAGGACCAGACGGACTGAAGCTTTCTTT.

The chain is built from TRBV5-1 and TRBJ1-2; D uncertain. The germline V and J ends were trimmed by 7 bases and 3 bases, with 13 bases remaining between them. The germline CDR1 and CDR2 sequences are SGHRS and YFSETQ. The CDR3 covers 13 residues. The CDR3 reads CASSERVDYGYTF. For the CDR3, the DNA is TGCGCCAGCTCAGAGAGGGTCGACTATGGCTACACCTTC.

The V gene is TRBV6-6, the J gene TRBJ2-5, with TRBD2 as a possible D gene (6 bases). The CDR3 contains 14 residues. Between the trimmed V and J ends, which lost 6 bases and 2 bases, there was a span of 13 bases. Germline lookup yields CDR1 MNHNY and CDR2 SVGAGI (reference sequence). DNA for the CDR3: TGTGCCAGCAGGTCGCATGGGGGGCAAGAGACCCAGTACTTC. Translation gives CASRSHGGQETQYF.

The table lists this clonotype with many counts. The chain recombines TRBV5-1 with TRBJ1-1, with TRBD1 identical over 11 bases. This CDR3 is 15 amino acids long. CDR1 and CDR2 (germline): SGHRS, YFSETQ. J was trimmed by 6 bases and V by 0 bases; bases with no gene match: 4. The CDR3 protein is CASSLEDRGPPEAFF. CDR3 DNA: TGCGCCAGCAGCTTGGAGGACAGGGGGCCCCCTGAAGCTTTCTTT. The full variable domain, with the rest looked up from reference TRBV5-1 and TRBJ1-1, is KAGVTQTPRYLIKTRGQQVTLSCSPISGHRSVSWYQQTPGQGLQFLFEYFSETQRNKGNFPGRFSGRQFSNSRSEMNVSTLELGDSALYLCASSLEDRGPPEAFFGQGTRLTVV.

The chain is built from TRBV28 and TRBJ1-2, with unresolved D. CDR1 is MDHEN and CDR2 is SYDVKM in the germline V gene. V lost 3 bases, J lost 6 bases, and 11 bases lay in between. The CDR3 runs 13 residues. CDR3 sequence (DNA): TGTGCCAGCAGTTTGTTCGGGGTGGATGGCTACACCTTC. Its protein product is CASSLFGVDGYTF.

The sample holds many counts of this clonotype. The rearrangement uses TRBV5-1 and TRBJ1-2; D is uncertain. The CDR3 consists of 14 residues. Trimming stripped 4 bases from V and 7 bases from J, with 17 bases between. Per the germline V gene, CDR1 is SGHRS and CDR2 is YFSETQ. The CDR3: CASSEPSRPSGYTF. The CDR3 bases are TGCGCCAGCAGCGAGCCCTCGCGGCCCAGTGGCTACACCTTC.

This clonotype was detected many times. This rearrangement joins TRBV6-5 to TRBJ2-7, with a possible D match to TRBD1 (5 bases). Germline V gene sequence: CDR1 MNHEY, CDR2 SVGAGI. This CDR3 contains 13 residues. With 4 bases removed from V and 1 base from J, the gap between germline ends came to 8 bases. CDR3 protein: CASSLYRSYEQYF. In nucleotides, the CDR3 is TGTGCCAGCAGTTTGTACAGGTCCTACGAGCAGTACTTC.

The V and J genes are TRBV12-5 and TRBJ2-5, with 10 bases identical to TRBD2. With 4 bases clipped from V and 4 bases from J, the junction kept 0 bases outside the gene matches. The V gene's germline CDR1 is LGHNT and CDR2 FRNRAP. The CDR3 has 13 residues. The CDR3 spells CASGWTSGETQYF. CDR3 DNA: TGTGCTAGTGGTTGGACTAGCGGAGAGACCCAGTACTTC.